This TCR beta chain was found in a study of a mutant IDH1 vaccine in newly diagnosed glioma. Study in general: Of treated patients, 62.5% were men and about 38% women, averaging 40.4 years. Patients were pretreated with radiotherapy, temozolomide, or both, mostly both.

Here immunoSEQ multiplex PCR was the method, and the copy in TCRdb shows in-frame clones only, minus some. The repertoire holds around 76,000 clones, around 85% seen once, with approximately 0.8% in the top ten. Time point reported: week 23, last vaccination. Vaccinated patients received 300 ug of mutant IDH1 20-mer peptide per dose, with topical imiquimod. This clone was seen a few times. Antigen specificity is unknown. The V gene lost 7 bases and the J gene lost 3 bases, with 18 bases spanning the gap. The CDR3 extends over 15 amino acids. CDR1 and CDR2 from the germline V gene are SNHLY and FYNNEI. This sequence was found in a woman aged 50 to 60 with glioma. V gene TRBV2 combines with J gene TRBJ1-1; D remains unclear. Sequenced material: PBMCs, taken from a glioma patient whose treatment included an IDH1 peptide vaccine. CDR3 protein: CASTPYAPGDTEAFF. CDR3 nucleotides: TGTGCCAGCACTCCCTATGCCCCAGGAGACACTGAAGCTTTCTTT.